These T cell receptor beta chains were read from a single sample in a study of Tregs in tolerant kidney transplant recipients. Profiled with immunoSEQ multiplex PCR; TCRdb holds only in-frame clones, not every one. The repertoire holds roughly 66,000 clones, with roughly 92% as singletons. The sample here was CD8+ T cells from blood, taken before the transplant. The origin of the receptors is a human donor who received a combined kidney and bone marrow transplant. Both conserved end residues are part of each CDR3. D genes are given only for firm matches. The size of a clone is reported for some rows only, either as once, few or many, or as a class for expanded clones.

CDR3 length	V gene	clone size	D gene	J gene	CDR3 protein	CDR3 DNA
14	TRBV6-1	.	TRBD1	TRBJ2-7	CASSHRGLQYEQYF	TGTGCCAGCAGCCACAGGGGCCTTCAATACGAGCAGTACTTC
15	TRBV13	.	.	TRBJ1-3	CASSPGGRPGNTIYF	TGTGCCAGCAGCCCCGGCGGCAGACCTGGAAACACCATATATTTT
14	TRBV7-2	.	TRBD1	TRBJ1-2	CASSLGPGGSGYTF	TGTGCCAGCAGCTTAGGACCAGGGGGCTCTGGCTACACCTTC
17	TRBV4-1	.	TRBD2	TRBJ2-3	CASSHLGLAERTDTQYF	TGCGCCAGCAGCCATCTGGGACTAGCGGAACGCACAGATACGCAGTATTTT
16	TRBV13	.	TRBD2	TRBJ2-1	CASSLGTSGYRNEQFF	TGTGCCAGCAGCTTGGGGACTAGCGGGTATAGAAATGAGCAGTTCTTC
16	TRBV6-1	.	TRBD2	TRBJ2-7	CASSEGFTSGSYEQYF	TGTGCCAGCAGTGAAGGTTTCACTAGCGGCTCCTACGAGCAGTACTTC
16	TRBV19	.	.	TRBJ1-5	CASSILAGVSNQPQHF	TGTGCCAGTAGTATACTGGCAGGGGTGTCCAATCAGCCCCAGCATTTT
13	TRBV14	.	.	TRBJ2-7	CASSQVYSGEQYF	TGTGCCAGCAGCCAAGTTTATAGCGGCGAGCAGTACTTC
19	TRBV13	.	TRBD1	TRBJ1-2	CASSLKGRQGIIGDYGYTF	TGTGCCAGCAGCTTAAAAGGACGACAGGGTATTATTGGGGACTATGGCTACACCTTC
14	TRBV4-2	.	.	TRBJ1-2	CASSLRGTGEGYTF	TGTGCCAGCAGCCTCCGGGGGACGGGCGAGGGCTACACCTTC
15	TRBV7-6	.	TRBD1	TRBJ2-7	CASSPSGQGIYEQYF	TGTGCCAGCAGCCCGTCGGGACAGGGGATCTACGAGCAGTACTTC
14	TRBV7-9	.	.	TRBJ2-1	CASSLGSGNNEQFF	TGTGCCAGCAGCTTGGGAAGCGGCAACAATGAGCAGTTCTTC
14	TRBV30	once	TRBD1	TRBJ1-2	CAWFGTGDDYGYTF	TGTGCCTGGTTCGGGACAGGGGACGACTATGGCTACACCTTC
16	TRBV7-9	once	.	TRBJ1-5	CASSQGEAGDYRPQHF	TGTGCCAGCAGCCAAGGAGAGGCAGGGGATTATCGGCCCCAGCATTTT
14	TRBV7-9	.	.	TRBJ2-3	CASSLVLAVDTQYF	TGTGCCAGCAGCTTAGTCTTGGCGGTGGATACGCAGTATTTT